The sequence of this TCR beta chain was determined in a study of cytomegalovirus exposure and HLA in healthy donors. Primers included in the PCR were 60 Vbeta and 13 Jbeta primers. Sequencing used immunoSEQ multiplex PCR; TCRdb keeps in-frame clones, though not all of them. The sample is made up of more than 45,000 clones, and the top ten hold over 2% of it. Comment on this clone: The antigen is unknown.

The CDR3 runs to 14 residues. V was clipped by 2 bases and J by 3 bases, with 10 bases between them. Germline V CDR1 and CDR2: KGHSH, LQKENI. Study results and limitations: TCR sequences were mostly rare, though some public TCRs occurred in many donors.

This sequence joins TRBV18 and TRBJ1-1; D ambiguous. Sequenced sample: PBMCs. The sequence was collected from a middle-aged woman in good health and CMV-seronegative. The CDR3 is CASSPSTLDTEAFF. CDR3 in DNA: TGTGCCAGCTCACCATCAACTCTAGACACTGAAGCTTTCTTT.